This entry lists 12 T cell receptor beta chains sequenced from one sample in a study of blood T cells in healthy people across ages. With a J-beta primer mix and a sample-barcoded 5' primer, a second PCR ran about 7 to 12 cycles. MiXCR was run by TCRdb on the 5' RACE reads, yielding one entry per CDR3 protein. The sample shows about 730,000 distinct CDR3 sequences, more than 40% of them seen only once. The sequencing input was blood. These receptor sequences come from a woman aged 60 to 75 in good health.

About this clonotype: It may be a read error: a sequence one base away is much more abundant. The chain joins TRBV10-3 to TRBJ1-2; 8 bases are a match to TRBD1. Germline CDR1 reads ENHRY; CDR2 reads SYGVKD. The CDR3 has 14 amino acids. In DNA, the CDR3 is TGTGCCATCAGTGGCAGGGGGCTGGAGAATGGCTACGCCTTC. Amino acid sequence: CAISGRGLENGYAF.

V is TRBV20-1 and J is TRBJ1-5; D call uncertain. The germline CDR1 and CDR2 sequences are DFQATT and SNEGSKA (reference sequence). With 3 bases removed from V and 3 bases from J, the gap between germline ends came to 9 bases. CDR3 length: 13 amino acids. The CDR3 here is CSASLQDNQPQHF. CDR3 sequence (DNA): TGCAGTGCTAGTTTGCAAGACAATCAGCCCCAGCATTTT.

The chain recombines TRBV29-1 with TRBJ1-2; no clear D gene. V shed 5 bases and J shed 5 bases, with 18 bases lying between them. The CDR3 is 14 amino acids. CDR1 SQVTM and CDR2 ANQGSEA come from the germline V gene. In DNA, the CDR3 is TGCAGCGTTAGTCAACAGACCACGGGGTATGGCTACACCTTC. Translation gives CSVSQQTTGYGYTF.

Ten or more counts support this clonotype. The gene calls are TRBV6-2 or TRBV6-3 and TRBJ2-5, with 13 bases fitting TRBD2. J lost 0 bases, V lost 7 bases, and 11 bases had no gene match. The CDR3 length is 18 residues. Germline V gene data show CDR1 as MNHEY and CDR2 as SVGEGT. For the CDR3, the DNA is TGTGCCAGCATTCAGAGGACTAGCGGGAGAAGCGACCAAGAGACCCAGTACTTC. Its protein product is CASIQRTSGRSDQETQYF.

The V and J genes are TRBV11-2 and TRBJ1-1; TRBD1 matches at 10 bases. Losses at the gene ends were 5 bases for V and 7 bases for J; bases not matched to a gene: 7. The CDR3 loop spans 14 amino acids. Germline CDR1 reads SGHAT; CDR2 reads FQNNGV. CDR3 amino acids: CASSQGQGRVEAFF. In nucleotides, the CDR3 is TGTGCCAGCAGCCAGGGACAGGGGAGGGTTGAAGCTTTCTTT.

This clonotype was picked up many times. The rearrangement links TRBV7-2 to TRBJ2-7; D might be TRBD2 (6 bases). Trimming pared 5 bases from V and 3 bases from J, leaving 17 bases between. Per germline, CDR1 SGHTA and CDR2 FQGNSA. This CDR3 comprises 15 residues. The CDR3 DNA is TGTGCCAGCAGCCGACAACCGGGACTCTACTACGAGCAGTACTTC. Amino acid sequence: CASSRQPGLYYEQYF.

This clonotype showed up just a few times. The chain links TRBV18 to TRBJ2-1, with a possible D match to TRBD1 (5 bases). CDR1 is KGHSH and CDR2 is LQKENI in the germline V gene. CDR3 size: 13 residues. V was clipped by 3 bases and J by 8 bases, with 11 bases between them. In DNA, the CDR3 is TGTGCCAGCTCACCGCAGGGTTTGTATGAGCAGTTCTTC. This codes for CASSPQGLYEQFF.

The genes are TRBV30 and TRBJ2-7, with a tentative D call TRBD2 (6 bases). The CDR3 extends over 13 amino acids. Trimming took off 0 bases at V and 7 bases at J, with 13 bases between the two ends. Germline-derived CDR1 and CDR2 are GTSNPN and SVGIG (reference sequence). Here the CDR3 reads CAWSVGGRREQYF. The DNA for the CDR3 is TGTGCCTGGAGTGTAGGAGGGAGGCGGGAGCAGTACTTC. Full variable domain (remainder filled in from reference TRBV30 and TRBJ2-7): SQTIHQWPATLVQPVGSPLSLECTVEGTSNPNLYWYRQAAGRGLQLLFYSVGIGQISSEVPQNLSASRPQDRQFILSSKKLLLSDSGFYLCAWSVGGRREQYFGPGTRLTVT.

This clonotype showed up just a few times. The V call is TRBV7-2, the J call TRBJ2-3; 7 bases are a match to TRBD1. The CDR3 length is 18 residues. V shed 3 bases and J 4 bases; nucleotides not matched to a gene: 16. Germline CDR1 is SGHTA and CDR2 is FQGNSA. The CDR3 here is CASSFDHRGPYLSDTQYF. Written as DNA, the CDR3 is TGTGCCAGCAGCTTCGACCACAGGGGTCCCTATCTATCAGATACGCAGTATTTT.

The V call is TRBV9, the J call TRBJ1-4, with D maybe TRBD1 (5 bases). This CDR3 comprises 14 residues. In germline, CDR1 is SGDLS, CDR2 YYNGEE. The V end lost 1 base, the J end lost 10 bases, and 14 bases lay between the germline ends. CDR3 protein: CASSVRRDGGKLFF. The CDR3 bases are TGTGCCAGCAGCGTAAGGCGGGACGGTGGAAAACTGTTTTTT.

This rearrangement joins TRBV6-2 or TRBV6-3 to TRBJ1-2, with D unresolved. The V gene's germline CDR1 is MNHEY and CDR2 SVGEGT. V was clipped by 4 bases and J by 6 bases, with 12 bases between them. The length of the CDR3 is 13 residues. CDR3 bases: TGTGCCAGCAGTTTAGGCCAGTTGGATGGCTACACCTTC. Translated: CASSLGQLDGYTF.

This clonotype appeared a single time. CDR3 coding DNA: TGCAGTGCTAGAACAGGGGGCTTCGACGGGGAGCTGTTTTTT. It yields the protein CSARTGGFDGELFF. The chain joins TRBV20-1 to TRBJ2-2; TRBD1 matches at 9 bases. V trimming: 2 bases; J trimming: 7 bases; junction bases outside the gene matches: 5. The CDR3 length is 14 residues. Germline CDR1 reads DFQATT; CDR2 reads SNEGSKA (reference sequence).